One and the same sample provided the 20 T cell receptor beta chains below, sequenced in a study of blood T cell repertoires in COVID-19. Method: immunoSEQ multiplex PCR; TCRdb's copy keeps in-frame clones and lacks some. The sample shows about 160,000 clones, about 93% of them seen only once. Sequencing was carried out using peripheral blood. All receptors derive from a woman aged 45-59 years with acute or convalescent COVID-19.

CDR3: CASSSFPGSGNTIYF. The CDR3 DNA reads TGTGCCAGCAGTTCCTTCCCGGGCTCTGGAAACACCATATATTTT. The chain combines TRBV6-5 with TRBJ1-3; no definite D call. Germline V gene sequence: CDR1 MNHEY, CDR2 SVGAGI. This CDR3 comprises 15 residues. The germline V and J ends were trimmed by 4 bases and 0 bases, with 10 bases remaining between them.

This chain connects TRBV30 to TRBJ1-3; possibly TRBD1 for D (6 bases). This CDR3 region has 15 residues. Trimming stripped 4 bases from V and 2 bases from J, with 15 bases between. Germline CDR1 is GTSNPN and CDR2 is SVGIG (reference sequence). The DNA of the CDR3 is TGTGCCTGGAAAGGGACACCGGGACCTGGAAACACCATATATTTT. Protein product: CAWKGTPGPGNTIYF.

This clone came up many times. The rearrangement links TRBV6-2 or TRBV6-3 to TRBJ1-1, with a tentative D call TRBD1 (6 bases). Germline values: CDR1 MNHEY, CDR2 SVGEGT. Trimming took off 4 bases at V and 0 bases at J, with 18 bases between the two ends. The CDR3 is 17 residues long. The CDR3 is CASSFGGPRGMNTEAFF. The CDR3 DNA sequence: TGTGCCAGCAGTTTCGGGGGGCCCCGGGGAATGAACACTGAAGCTTTCTTT.

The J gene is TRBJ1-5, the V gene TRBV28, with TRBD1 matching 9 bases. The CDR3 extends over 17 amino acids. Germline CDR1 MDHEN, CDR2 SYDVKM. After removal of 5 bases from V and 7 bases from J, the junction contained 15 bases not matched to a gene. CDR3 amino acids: CASSPAGTGRKRQPQHF. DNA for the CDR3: TGTGCCAGCAGTCCCGCCGGGACAGGGAGGAAGCGACAGCCCCAGCATTTT. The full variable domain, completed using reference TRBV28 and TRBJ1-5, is DVKVTQSSRYLVKRTGEKVFLECVQDMDHENMFWYRQDPGLGLRLIYFSYDVKMKEKGDIPEGYSVSREKKERFSLILESASTNQTSMYLCASSPAGTGRKRQPQHFGDGTRLSIL.

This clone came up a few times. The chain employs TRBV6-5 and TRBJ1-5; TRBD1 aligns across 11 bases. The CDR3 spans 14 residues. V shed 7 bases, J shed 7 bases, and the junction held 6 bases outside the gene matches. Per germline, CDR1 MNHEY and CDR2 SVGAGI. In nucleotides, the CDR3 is TGTGCCAGCATCGGACAGGGGGCTGCGCAGCCCCAGCATTTT. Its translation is CASIGQGAAQPQHF.

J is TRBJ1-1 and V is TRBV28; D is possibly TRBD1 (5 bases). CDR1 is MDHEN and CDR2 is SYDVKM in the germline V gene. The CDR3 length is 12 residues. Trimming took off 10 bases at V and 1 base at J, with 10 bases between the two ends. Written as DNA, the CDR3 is TGTGCCACGCTCACAGGGAACACTGAAGCTTTCTTT. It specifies CATLTGNTEAFF.

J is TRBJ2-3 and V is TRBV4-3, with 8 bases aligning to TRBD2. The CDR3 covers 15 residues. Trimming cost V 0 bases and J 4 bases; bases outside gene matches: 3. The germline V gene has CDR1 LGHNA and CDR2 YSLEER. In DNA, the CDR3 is TGCGCCAGCAGCCAAGAAGCGGGAGCCCCAGATACGCAGTATTTT. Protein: CASSQEAGAPDTQYF.

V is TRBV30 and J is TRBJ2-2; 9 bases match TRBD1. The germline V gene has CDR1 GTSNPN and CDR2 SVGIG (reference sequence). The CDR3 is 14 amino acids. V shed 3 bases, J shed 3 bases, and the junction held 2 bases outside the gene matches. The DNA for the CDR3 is TGTGCCTGGAGGGGGGACAGGGACACCGGGGAGCTGTTTTTT. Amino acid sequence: CAWRGDRDTGELFF.

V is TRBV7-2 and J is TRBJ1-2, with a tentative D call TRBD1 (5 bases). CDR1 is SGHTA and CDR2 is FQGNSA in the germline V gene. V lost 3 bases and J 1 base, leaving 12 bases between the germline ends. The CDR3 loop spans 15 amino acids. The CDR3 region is CASSFKGPLNYGYTF. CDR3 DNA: TGTGCCAGCAGCTTCAAGGGGCCCCTTAACTATGGCTACACCTTC.

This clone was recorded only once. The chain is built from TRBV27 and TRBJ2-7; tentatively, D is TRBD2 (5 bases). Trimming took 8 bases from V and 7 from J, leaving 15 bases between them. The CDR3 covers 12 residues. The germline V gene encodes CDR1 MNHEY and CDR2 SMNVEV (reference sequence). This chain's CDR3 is CASRGLSGEQYF. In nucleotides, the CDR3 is TGTGCCAGCCGCGGCCTCTCGGGGGAGCAGTACTTC.

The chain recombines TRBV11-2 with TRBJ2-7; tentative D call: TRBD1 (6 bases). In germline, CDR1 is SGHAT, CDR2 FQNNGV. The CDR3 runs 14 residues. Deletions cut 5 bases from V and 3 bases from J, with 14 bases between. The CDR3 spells CASSQPGQLYEQYF. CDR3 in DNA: TGTGCCAGCAGCCAGCCCGGACAGCTCTACGAGCAGTACTTC.

The CDR3 DNA reads TGTGCCAGCAGCTTAGCGCAAGGGACAAAAGACGAGCAGTACTTC. This sequence encodes CASSLAQGTKDEQYF. V and J are TRBV7-9 and TRBJ2-7, with D tentatively TRBD1 (6 bases). This CDR3 has 15 residues. V was trimmed by 0 bases and J by 5 bases, leaving 14 bases between them. CDR1 is SEHNR and CDR2 is FQNEAQ in the germline V gene (reference sequence). Full variable domain (remainder filled in from reference TRBV7-9 and TRBJ2-7): DTGVSQNPRHKITKRGQNVTFRCDPISEHNRLYWYRQTLGQGPEFLTYFQNEAQLEKSRLLSDRFSAERPKGSFSTLEIQRTEQGDSAMYLCASSLAQGTKDEQYFGPGTRLTVT.

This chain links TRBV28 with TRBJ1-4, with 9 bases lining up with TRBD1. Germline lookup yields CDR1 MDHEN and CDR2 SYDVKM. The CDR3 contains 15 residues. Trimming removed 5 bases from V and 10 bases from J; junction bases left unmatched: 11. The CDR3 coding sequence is TGTGCCAGCAGTCCGCCGGGACAGGGCTTGGCAAAACTGTTTTTT. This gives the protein CASSPPGQGLAKLFF.

CDR3 amino acids: CASSLTGHYGYTF. CDR3 bases: TGTGCCAGCAGTTTGACAGGGCACTATGGCTACACCTTC. The chain has TRBV28 and TRBJ1-2, with 7 bases identical to TRBD1. There are 13 residues in the CDR3. V lost 3 bases and J lost 3; bases outside the gene matches: 1. CDR1 MDHEN and CDR2 SYDVKM come from the germline V gene.

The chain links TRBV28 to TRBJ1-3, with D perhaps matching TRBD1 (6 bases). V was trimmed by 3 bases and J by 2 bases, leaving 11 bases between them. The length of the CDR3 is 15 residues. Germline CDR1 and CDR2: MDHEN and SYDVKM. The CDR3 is CASSFGGAPGNTIYF. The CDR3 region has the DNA TGTGCCAGCAGTTTTGGGGGGGCGCCTGGAAACACCATATATTTT.

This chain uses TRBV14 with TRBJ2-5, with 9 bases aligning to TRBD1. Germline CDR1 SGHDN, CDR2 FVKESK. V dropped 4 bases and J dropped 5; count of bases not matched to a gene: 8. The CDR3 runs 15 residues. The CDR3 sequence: CASSPGTGRRETQYF. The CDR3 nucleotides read TGTGCCAGCAGCCCCGGGACAGGGCGTAGGGAGACCCAGTACTTC.

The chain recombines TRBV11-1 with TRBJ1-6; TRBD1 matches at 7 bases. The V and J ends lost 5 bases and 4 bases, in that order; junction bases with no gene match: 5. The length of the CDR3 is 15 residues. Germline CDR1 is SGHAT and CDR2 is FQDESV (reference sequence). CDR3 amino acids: CASSAHRGYNSPLHF. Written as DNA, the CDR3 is TGTGCCAGCAGCGCGCACAGGGGTTATAATTCACCCCTCCACTTT. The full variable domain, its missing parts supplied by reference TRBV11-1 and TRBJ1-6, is EAEVAQSPRYKITEKSQAVAFWCDPISGHATLYWYRQILGQGPELLVQFQDESVVDDSQLPKDRFSAERLKGVDSTLKIQPAELGDSAMYLCASSAHRGYNSPLHFGNGTRLTVT.

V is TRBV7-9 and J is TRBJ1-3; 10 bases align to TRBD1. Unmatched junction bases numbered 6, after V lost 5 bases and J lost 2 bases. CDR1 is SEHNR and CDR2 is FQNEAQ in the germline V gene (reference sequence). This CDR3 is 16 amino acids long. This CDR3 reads CASSRGQGRTGNTIYF. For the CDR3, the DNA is TGTGCCAGCAGCAGGGGACAGGGGAGGACTGGAAACACCATATATTTT. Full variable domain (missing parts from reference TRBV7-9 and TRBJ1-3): DTGVSQNPRHKITKRGQNVTFRCDPISEHNRLYWYRQTLGQGPEFLTYFQNEAQLEKSRLLSDRFSAERPKGSFSTLEIQRTEQGDSAMYLCASSRGQGRTGNTIYFGEGSWLTVV.

The CDR3 DNA reads as TGTGCCAGCAGCGTAGGTGACAGCCAAGAGACCCAGTACTTC. This sequence encodes CASSVGDSQETQYF. This rearrangement joins TRBV9 to TRBJ2-5; a possible D gene is TRBD1 (5 bases). The CDR3 is made up of 14 amino acids. Germline V gives CDR1 SGDLS, CDR2 YYNGEE. Trimming shortened V by 0 bases and J by 1 base, and 7 bases separated the two germline ends.

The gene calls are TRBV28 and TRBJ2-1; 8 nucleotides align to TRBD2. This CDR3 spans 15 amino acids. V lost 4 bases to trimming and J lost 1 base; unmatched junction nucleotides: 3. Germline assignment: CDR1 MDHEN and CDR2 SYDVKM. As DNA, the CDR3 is TGTGCCAGCAGTTACGGGGGGGGATCCTACAATGAGCAGTTCTTC. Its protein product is CASSYGGGSYNEQFF.